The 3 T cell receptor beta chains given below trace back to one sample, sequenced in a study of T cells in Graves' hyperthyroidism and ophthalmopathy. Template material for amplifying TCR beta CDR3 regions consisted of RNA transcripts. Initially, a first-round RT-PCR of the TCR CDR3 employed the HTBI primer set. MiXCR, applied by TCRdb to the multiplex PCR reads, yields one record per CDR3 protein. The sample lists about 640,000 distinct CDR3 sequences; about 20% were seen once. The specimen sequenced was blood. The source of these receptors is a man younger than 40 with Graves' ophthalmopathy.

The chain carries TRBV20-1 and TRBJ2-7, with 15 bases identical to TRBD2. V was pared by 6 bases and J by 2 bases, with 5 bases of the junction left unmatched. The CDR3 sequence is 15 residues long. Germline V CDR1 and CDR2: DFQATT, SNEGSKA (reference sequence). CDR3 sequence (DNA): TGCAGTGCCCCGTGGACTAGCGGGAGGGCCTACGAGCAGTACTTC. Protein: CSAPWTSGRAYEQYF.

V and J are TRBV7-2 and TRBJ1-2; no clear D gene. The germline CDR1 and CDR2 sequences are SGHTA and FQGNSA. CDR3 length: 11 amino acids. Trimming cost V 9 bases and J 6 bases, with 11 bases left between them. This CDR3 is CASREGNGYTF. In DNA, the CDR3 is TGTGCCAGTAGGGAGGGTAATGGCTACACCTTC.

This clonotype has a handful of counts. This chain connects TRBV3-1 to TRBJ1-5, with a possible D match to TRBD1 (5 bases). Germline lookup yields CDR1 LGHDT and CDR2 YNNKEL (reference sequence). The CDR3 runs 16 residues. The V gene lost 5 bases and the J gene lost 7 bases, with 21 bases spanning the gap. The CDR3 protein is CASSSSGDPGSQPQHF. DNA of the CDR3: TGTGCCAGCAGCTCAAGCGGGGACCCTGGTTCCCAGCCCCAGCATTTT.